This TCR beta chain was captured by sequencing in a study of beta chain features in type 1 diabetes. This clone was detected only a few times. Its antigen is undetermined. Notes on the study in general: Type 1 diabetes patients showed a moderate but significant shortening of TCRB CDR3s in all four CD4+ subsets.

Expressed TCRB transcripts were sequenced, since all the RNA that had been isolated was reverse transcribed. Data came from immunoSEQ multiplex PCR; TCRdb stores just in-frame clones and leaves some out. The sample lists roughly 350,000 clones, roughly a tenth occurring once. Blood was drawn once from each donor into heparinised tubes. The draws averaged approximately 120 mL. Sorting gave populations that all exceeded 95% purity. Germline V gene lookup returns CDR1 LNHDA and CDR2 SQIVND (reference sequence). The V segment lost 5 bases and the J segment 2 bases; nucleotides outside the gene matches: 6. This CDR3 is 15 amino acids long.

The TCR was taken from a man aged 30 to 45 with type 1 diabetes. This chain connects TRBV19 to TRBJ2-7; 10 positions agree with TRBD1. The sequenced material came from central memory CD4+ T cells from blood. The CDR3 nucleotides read TGTGCCAGTAGTGCCCGGGACAGGGGCACCTACGAGCAGTACTTC. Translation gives CASSARDRGTYEQYF.